The sequence of this T cell receptor (beta chain) was determined in a study of regulatory T cells in long-lasting Graves disease. This clonotype was recorded many times. Its antigen is unidentified. Overall study findings and caveats: There was favoring of TRBV28, TRBJ1-2 and TRBJ2-5 in persistent disease.

TCR beta libraries were built with iRepertoire HTBI primers and Arm-PCR of CDR3 regions. TCRdb re-called the multiplex PCR reads through MiXCR, storing one row per CDR3 protein. In the table there are under 300,000 distinct CDR3 sequences, more than 15% of which are singletons. Trimming removed 0 bases from V and 7 bases from J; junction bases left unmatched: 4. The CDR3 loop spans 14 amino acids. Germline V gives CDR1 SGDLS, CDR2 YYNGEE. Noted time point: newly diagnosed GD, antithyroid drugs for less than 3 months. RNA isolated from PBMCs was used to make the TCR library. The authors drew patients from an endocrinology department in Xi'an, China. A further study also used this sample, focusing on T cells in Graves' hyperthyroidism and ophthalmopathy.

This material consisted of peripheral blood mononuclear cells (PBMCs), taken at new diagnosis, from a patient treated with antithyroid drugs. The chain has TRBV9 and TRBJ1-5; 7 bases line up with TRBD1. This receptor was obtained from a woman in her 30s with Graves disease. The CDR3 protein is CASSVAGGNQPQHF. The CDR3 bases are TGTGCCAGCAGCGTAGCAGGGGGAAACCAGCCCCAGCATTTT.